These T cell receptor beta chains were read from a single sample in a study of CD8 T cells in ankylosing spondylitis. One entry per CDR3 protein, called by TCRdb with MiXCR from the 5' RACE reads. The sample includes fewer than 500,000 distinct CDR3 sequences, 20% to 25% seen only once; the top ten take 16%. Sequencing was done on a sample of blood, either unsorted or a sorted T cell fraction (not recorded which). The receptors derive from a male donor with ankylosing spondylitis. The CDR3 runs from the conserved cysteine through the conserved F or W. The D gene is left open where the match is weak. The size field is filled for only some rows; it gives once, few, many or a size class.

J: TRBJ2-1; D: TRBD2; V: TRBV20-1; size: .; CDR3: CSAPLPTPTSDEQFF; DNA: TGCAGTGCGCCTCTACCGACGCCTACTAGCGATGAGCAGTTCTTC
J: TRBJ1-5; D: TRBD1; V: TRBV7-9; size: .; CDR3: CASSRGGTGDNQPQHF; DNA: TGTGCCAGCAGCCGAGGGGGGACAGGGGACAATCAGCCCCAGCATTTT
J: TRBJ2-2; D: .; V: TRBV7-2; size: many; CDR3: CASSFFGRSDTGELFF; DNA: TGTGCCAGCAGCTTCTTCGGGCGATCGGACACCGGGGAGCTGTTTTTT
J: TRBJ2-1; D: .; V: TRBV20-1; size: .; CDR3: CRDCRPGGNEQFF; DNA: TGCAGGGACTGTCGACCCGGCGGTAATGAGCAGTTCTTC
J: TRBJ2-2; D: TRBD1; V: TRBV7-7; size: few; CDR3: CASSTGGPNTGELFF; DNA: TGTGCTAGCAGCACAGGGGGCCCGAACACCGGGGAGCTGTTTTTT
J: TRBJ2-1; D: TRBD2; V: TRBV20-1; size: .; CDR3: CSASPGLAGVHEQFF; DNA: TGCAGTGCTAGTCCGGGACTAGCGGGAGTCCATGAGCAGTTCTTC
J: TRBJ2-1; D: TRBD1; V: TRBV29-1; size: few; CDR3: CSVEDYQGARYNEQFF; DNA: TGCAGCGTTGAAGACTACCAGGGGGCCCGCTACAATGAGCAGTTCTTC
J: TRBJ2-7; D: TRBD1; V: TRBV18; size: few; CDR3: CASSYAGQGEHEQYF; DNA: TGTGCCAGCTCATATGCCGGACAGGGGGAGCACGAGCAGTACTTC
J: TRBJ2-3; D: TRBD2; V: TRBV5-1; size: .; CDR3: CASSFRLAGGLADTQYF; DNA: TGCGCCAGCAGCTTCCGACTAGCGGGAGGGCTGGCAGATACGCAGTATTTT
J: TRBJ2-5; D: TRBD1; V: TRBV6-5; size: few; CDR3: CASSYRDRGQETQYF; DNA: TGTGCCAGCAGTTACCGAGACAGGGGGCAAGAGACCCAGTACTTC
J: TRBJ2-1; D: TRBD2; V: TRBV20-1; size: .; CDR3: CSARDRLAGASYNEQFF; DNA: TGCAGTGCTAGAGATCGACTAGCGGGAGCCTCCTACAATGAGCAGTTCTTC
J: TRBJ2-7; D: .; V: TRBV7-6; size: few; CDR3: CASSLGDGSYEQYF; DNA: TGTGCCAGCAGCTTAGGGGACGGTTCCTACGAGCAGTACTTC
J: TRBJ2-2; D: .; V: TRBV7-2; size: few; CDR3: CASSRGQGRTGELFF; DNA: TGTGCCAGCTCCCGCGGCCAGGGTCGGACCGGGGAGCTGTTTTTT
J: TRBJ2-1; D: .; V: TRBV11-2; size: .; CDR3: CASSLDHSVDEQFF; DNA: TGTGCCAGCAGCTTAGATCATTCGGTGGATGAGCAGTTCTTC
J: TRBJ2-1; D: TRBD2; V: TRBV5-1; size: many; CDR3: CASTATSGSNEQFF; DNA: TGCGCCAGCACCGCGACTAGCGGGAGCAATGAGCAGTTCTTC
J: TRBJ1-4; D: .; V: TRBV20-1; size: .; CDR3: CSASPGLAEKLFF; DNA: TGCAGTGCTAGTCCCGGGTTGGCGGAAAAACTGTTTTTT
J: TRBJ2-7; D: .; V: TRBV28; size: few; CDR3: CASSTVTYEQYF; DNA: TGTGCCAGCAGCACAGTAACCTACGAGCAGTACTTC
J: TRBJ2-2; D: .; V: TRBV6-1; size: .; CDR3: CASSRAPSWAGELFF; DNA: TGTGCCAGCAGCCGGGCCCCCTCCTGGGCCGGGGAGCTGTTTTTT
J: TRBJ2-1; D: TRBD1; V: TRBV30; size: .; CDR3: CAWSRRTGNEQFF; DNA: TGTGCCTGGAGTCGCCGGACAGGGAATGAGCAGTTCTTC
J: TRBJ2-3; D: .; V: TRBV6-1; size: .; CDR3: CASSERDSTDTQYF; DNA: TGTGCCAGCAGTGAAAGGGACAGCACAGATACGCAGTATTTT
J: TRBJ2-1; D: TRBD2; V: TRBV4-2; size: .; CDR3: CASSVVWAGEANEQFF; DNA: TGTGCCAGCAGCGTGGTGTGGGCGGGAGAAGCGAATGAGCAGTTCTTC
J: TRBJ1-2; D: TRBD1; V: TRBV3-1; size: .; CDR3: CASSQGTRQGLYGYTF; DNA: TGTGCCAGCAGCCAAGGGACCCGACAGGGGTTATATGGCTACACCTTC
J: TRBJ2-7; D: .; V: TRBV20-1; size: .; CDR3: CSGGQGTLREQYF; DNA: TGCAGTGGGGGTCAGGGTACCCTACGGGAGCAGTACTTC
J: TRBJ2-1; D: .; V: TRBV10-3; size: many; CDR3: CAITARGQSYNEQFF; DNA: TGTGCCATCACTGCCCGGGGTCAATCCTACAATGAGCAGTTCTTC
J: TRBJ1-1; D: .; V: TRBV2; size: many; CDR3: CASRSPSSTVNTEAFF; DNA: TGTGCCAGCAGATCCCCTTCTAGCACAGTGAACACTGAAGCTTTCTTT
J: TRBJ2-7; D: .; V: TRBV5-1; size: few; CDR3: CASSLAGGESYEQYF; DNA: TGCGCCAGCAGCTTGGCCGGGGGTGAGTCCTACGAGCAGTACTTC
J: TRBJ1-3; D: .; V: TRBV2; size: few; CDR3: CASSGGLTGNTIYF; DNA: TGTGCCAGCAGCGGGGGACTGACTGGAAACACCATATATTTT
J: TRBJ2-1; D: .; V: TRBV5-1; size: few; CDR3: CASSLGLQGGNEQFF; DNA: TGCGCCAGCAGCTTGGGACTACAGGGAGGGAATGAGCAGTTCTTC
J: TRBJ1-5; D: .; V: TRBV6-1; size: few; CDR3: CASSDPGGPFQPQHF; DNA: TGTGCCAGCAGCGACCCCGGGGGGCCCTTTCAGCCCCAGCATTTT
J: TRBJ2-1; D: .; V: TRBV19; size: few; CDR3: CASRSDSADSYNEQFF; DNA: TGTGCCAGTAGATCGGACTCTGCGGACTCCTACAATGAGCAGTTCTTC
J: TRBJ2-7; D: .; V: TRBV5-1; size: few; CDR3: CASSLQGFSYEQYF; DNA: TGCGCCAGCAGCTTGCAGGGATTCTCCTACGAGCAGTACTTC
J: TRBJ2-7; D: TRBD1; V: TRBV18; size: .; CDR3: CASSPNDRGPYEQYF; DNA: TGTGCCAGCTCACCAAATGACAGGGGCCCCTACGAGCAGTACTTC
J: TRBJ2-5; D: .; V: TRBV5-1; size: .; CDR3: CASSIPGQETQYF; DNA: TGCGCCAGCAGCATACCGGGGCAAGAGACCCAGTACTTC
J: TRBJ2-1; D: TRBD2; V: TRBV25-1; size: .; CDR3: CASSDSGTVHEQFF; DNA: TGTGCCAGCAGTGATAGCGGGACGGTTCATGAGCAGTTCTTC
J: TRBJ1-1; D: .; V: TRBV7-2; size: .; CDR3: CASSLYRSTEAFF; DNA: TGTGCCAGCAGCTTATATAGGAGCACTGAAGCTTTCTTT
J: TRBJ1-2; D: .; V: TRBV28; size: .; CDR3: CASSFGGTRGTYGYTF; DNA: TGTGCCAGCAGTTTCGGAGGTACAAGGGGGACCTATGGCTACACCTTC
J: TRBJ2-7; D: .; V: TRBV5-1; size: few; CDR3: CASSLGDTNYEQYF; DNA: TGCGCCAGCAGCTTGGGAGACACCAACTACGAGCAGTACTTC
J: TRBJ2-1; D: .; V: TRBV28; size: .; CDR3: CASSGWDGLSYNEQFF; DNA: TGTGCCAGCAGTGGCTGGGACGGACTCTCCTACAATGAGCAGTTCTTC
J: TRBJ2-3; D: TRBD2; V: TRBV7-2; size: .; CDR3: CASSNIAGVTDTQYF; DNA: TGTGCCAGCAGCAACATAGCGGGAGTGACAGATACGCAGTATTTT
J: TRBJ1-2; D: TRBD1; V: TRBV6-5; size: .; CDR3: CASSTEDRLNYGYTF; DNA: TGTGCCAGCAGTACCGAGGACAGGCTCAACTATGGCTACACCTTC
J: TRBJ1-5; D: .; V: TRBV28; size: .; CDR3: CASSLDGWEQPQHF; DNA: TGTGCCAGCAGTTTGGATGGGTGGGAACAGCCCCAGCATTTT
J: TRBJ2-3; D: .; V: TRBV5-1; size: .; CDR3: CASSLTGTGYTDTQYF; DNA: TGCGCCAGCAGCTTAACAGGGACCGGGTACACAGATACGCAGTATTTT
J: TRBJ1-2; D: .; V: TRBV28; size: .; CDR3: CASNPGGSAGGYTF; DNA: TGTGCCAGCAACCCCGGGGGTTCCGCGGGCGGCTACACCTTC
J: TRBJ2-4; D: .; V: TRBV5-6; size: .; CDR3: CASSLERVADLAKNIQYF; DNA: TGTGCCAGCAGCTTGGAACGGGTGGCAGATCTAGCCAAAAACATTCAGTACTTC
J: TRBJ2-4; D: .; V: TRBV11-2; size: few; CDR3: CASSLERLANIQYF; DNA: TGTGCCAGCAGCTTAGAGAGGTTAGCTAACATTCAGTACTTC
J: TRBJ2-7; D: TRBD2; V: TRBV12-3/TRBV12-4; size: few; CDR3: CASSPSGGSREQYF; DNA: TGTGCCAGCAGTCCCAGCGGGGGATCGAGGGAGCAGTACTTC
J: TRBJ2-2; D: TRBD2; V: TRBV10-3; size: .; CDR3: CAIKGTSGTNTGELFF; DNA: TGTGCCATAAAAGGGACTAGCGGGACGAACACCGGGGAGCTGTTTTTT
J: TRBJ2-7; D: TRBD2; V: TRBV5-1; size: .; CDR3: CASSFLAEKRLREQYF; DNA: TGCGCCAGCAGCTTTCTAGCGGAGAAGAGATTGAGGGAGCAGTACTTC
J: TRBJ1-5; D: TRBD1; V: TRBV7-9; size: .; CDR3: CASSYWTGGGNQPQHF; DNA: TGTGCCAGCAGCTATTGGACAGGGGGAGGCAATCAGCCCCAGCATTTT
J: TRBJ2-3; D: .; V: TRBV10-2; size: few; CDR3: CASSEGLLSTDTQYF; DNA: TGCGCCAGCAGTGAAGGACTCCTTAGCACAGATACGCAGTATTTT
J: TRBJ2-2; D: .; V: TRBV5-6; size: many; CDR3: CASRTPGQNTGELFF; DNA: TGTGCCAGCAGAACACCGGGACAGAACACCGGGGAGCTGTTTTTT
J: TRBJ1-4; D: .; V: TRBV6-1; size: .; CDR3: CASSDYRFEKLFF; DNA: TGTGCCAGCAGTGATTACAGGTTTGAAAAACTGTTTTTT
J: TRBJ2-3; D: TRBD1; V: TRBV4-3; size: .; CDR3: CASNPRTGGTTDTQYF; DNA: TGCGCCAGCAACCCAAGGACAGGGGGCACAACAGATACGCAGTATTTT
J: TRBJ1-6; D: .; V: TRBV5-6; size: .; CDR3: CASSRGRSSPLHF; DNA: TGTGCCAGCAGCCGAGGCAGGTCATCACCCCTCCACTTT
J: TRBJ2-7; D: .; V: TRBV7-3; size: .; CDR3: CASSLMASSTYEQYF; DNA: TGTGCCAGCAGCTTAATGGCCTCCTCAACCTACGAGCAGTACTTC